The next 19 T cell receptor beta chains were all read from a single sample in a study of immune evolution from preneoplasia to lung adenocarcinoma (dated by TCRdb to the early 2020s). Library method: the immunoSEQ multiplex PCR assay. TCRdb limited this immuneACCESS table to in-frame rearrangements with V and J called. A share of clones is missing; checked studies link under half to unresolved V genes, and the rest is unexplained. The sample table shows some 4,300 clones, and approximately 80% are seen once. The ten largest account for approximately 6.6% of the sample. Specimen: FFPE minimally invasive lung adenocarcinoma tissue. The intended sense of this specimen's cell subset or site label: micro-invasive lung adenocarcinoma (MIA). The receptors here all came from a person between 45 and 75 years old with lung adenocarcinoma.

This clone was picked up a small number of times. The chain has TRBV6-5 and TRBJ1-6, with D unclear. This CDR3 is built from 16 residues. Germline V CDR1 and CDR2: MNHEY, SVGAGI. V lost 0 bases to trimming and J lost 6 bases, with 12 bases between them. DNA of the CDR3: TGTGCCAGCAGTTACTCGAGGACCGCATTTAATTCACCCCTCCACTTT. This translates into CASSYSRTAFNSPLHF.

The chain employs TRBV19 and TRBJ2-7; 9 positions agree with TRBD1. The CDR3 is made up of 13 amino acids. V was clipped by 3 bases and J by 4 bases; unmatched bases: 1. Germline CDR1 reads LNHDA; CDR2 reads SQIVND (reference sequence). The chain's CDR3 is CASSMDRGYEQYF. As DNA, the CDR3 is TGTGCCAGTAGTATGGACAGGGGTTACGAGCAGTACTTC.

The chain joins TRBV5-1 to TRBJ2-5; the D is unclear. The length of the CDR3 is 12 residues. The V gene lost 6 bases and the J gene lost 4 bases, with 10 bases spanning the gap. Germline CDR1 reads SGHRS; CDR2 reads YFSETQ. This CDR3 is CASKKGGETQYF. In DNA, the CDR3 is TGCGCCAGCAAGAAGGGCGGAGAGACCCAGTACTTC.

The chain couples TRBV5-1 to TRBJ2-3; D gene uncertain. The CDR3 is 15 amino acids. Trimming shortened V by 5 bases and J by 2 bases, and 15 bases separated the two germline ends. CDR1 SGHRS and CDR2 YFSETQ come from the germline V gene. CDR3 region: CASRSYDLITDTQYF. DNA of the CDR3: TGCGCCAGCAGATCTTACGACTTGATCACAGATACGCAGTATTTT.

The rearrangement uses TRBV6-6 and TRBJ1-5, with a weak D call TRBD1 (5 bases). The CDR3 has 14 residues. V lost 6 bases to trimming and J lost 0 bases, with 9 bases between them. From germline, CDR1 is MNHNY and CDR2 SVGAGI (reference sequence). CDR3 DNA sequence: TGTGCCAGCAGCTTGACAGATAGCAATCAGCCCCAGCATTTT. It codes for CASSLTDSNQPQHF.

The chain couples TRBV13 to TRBJ2-1, with 10 positions matching TRBD2. After removal of 3 bases from V and 7 bases from J, the junction contained 6 bases not matched to a gene. The CDR3 has 15 amino acids. CDR1 PRHDT and CDR2 FYEKMQ come from the germline V gene (reference sequence). As DNA, the CDR3 is TGTGCCAGCAGCTTGCTCCTAGCGGGAGTAAATGAGCAGTTCTTC. Amino acids: CASSLLLAGVNEQFF. Full variable domain (outside the CDR3, taken from reference TRBV13 and TRBJ2-1): AAGVIQSPRHLIKEKRETATLKCYPIPRHDTVYWYQQGPGQDPQFLISFYEKMQSDKGSIPDRFSAQQFSDYHSELNMSSLELGDSALYFCASSLLLAGVNEQFFGPGTRLTVL.

CDR3 sequence: CASGTHTGELFF. CDR3 nucleotide sequence: TGTGCCAGCGGGACACACACCGGGGAGCTGTTTTTT. V and J are TRBV7-2 and TRBJ2-2; D perhaps matches TRBD1 (6 bases). V was trimmed by 8 bases and J by 3 bases, leaving 7 bases between them. This CDR3 spans 12 amino acids. The germline CDR1 and CDR2 sequences are SGHTA and FQGNSA.

This chain uses TRBV21-1 with TRBJ2-7; the D segment call TRBD2 is taken from the table without a DNA check. TRBV21-1 is shown as a pseudogene. CDR3 length equals 11 residues. Written as DNA, the CDR3 is TGTGCCAGCAGCAAAGTTGGGACTTACTACTTC. Encoded protein: CASSKVGTYYF.

The rearrangement uses TRBV14 and TRBJ1-4, with D possibly being TRBD1 (6 bases). V lost 4 bases and J lost 8, with 11 bases in between. Germline-derived CDR1 and CDR2 are SGHDN and FVKESK. The CDR3 sequence is 13 residues long. In DNA, the CDR3 is TGTGCCAGCAGCCCTGGGACACTGGAAAAACTGTTTTTT. Its protein is CASSPGTLEKLFF.

The table lists this clone with a few counts. The chain employs TRBV7-8 and TRBJ2-2; weak D call: TRBD1 (5 bases). Germline-derived CDR1 and CDR2 are SGHVS and FQNEAQ. The length of the CDR3 is 15 residues. Deletions cut 4 bases from V and 4 bases from J, with 13 bases between. The CDR3 spells CASSWSSQGTGELFF. The CDR3 nucleotides read TGTGCCAGCAGCTGGAGTAGCCAGGGCACCGGGGAGCTGTTTTTT.

This chain joins TRBV5-1 and TRBJ1-3; D gene uncertain. Trimming removed 4 bases from V and 0 bases from J, with 11 bases in between. The CDR3 consists of 15 residues. The germline V gene has CDR1 SGHRS and CDR2 YFSETQ. CDR3 protein: CASSEEPFSGNTIYF. DNA for the CDR3: TGCGCCAGCAGCGAGGAACCGTTCTCTGGAAACACCATATATTTT.

This chain uses TRBV7-6 with TRBJ1-4, with 9 bases lining up with TRBD1. Trimming cost V 5 bases and J 3 bases; bases outside gene matches: 7. CDR1 and CDR2 from the germline V gene are SGHVS and FNYEAQ. This CDR3 has 16 amino acids. This chain's CDR3 is CASSQTGGTANEKLFF. As DNA, the CDR3 is TGTGCCAGCAGCCAGACAGGGGGGACAGCTAATGAAAAACTGTTTTTT.

This rearrangement joins TRBV28 to TRBJ1-2; D gene unclear. V gave up 3 bases and J gave up 7 bases, with 9 bases separating them. This CDR3 has 12 amino acids. The germline gives CDR1 MDHEN, CDR2 SYDVKM. CDR3 DNA: TGTGCCAGCAGTTTCGGAGGGTTTGGCTACACCTTC. Protein: CASSFGGFGYTF.

The chain is built from TRBV19 and TRBJ1-1, with D perhaps TRBD1 (5 bases). V lost 8 bases and J lost 5, with 18 bases in between. CDR1 is LNHDA, CDR2 SQIVND, per germline (reference sequence). The CDR3 contains 14 residues. This CDR3 reads CASGLGTRGTEAFF. CDR3 bases: TGTGCCAGTGGGCTCGGCACACGGGGGACTGAAGCTTTCTTT.

The rearrangement links TRBV30 to TRBJ1-6, with unresolved D. Germline CDR1 GTSNPN, CDR2 SVGIG (reference sequence). Deletions cut 2 bases from V and 9 bases from J, with 17 bases between. The CDR3 has 15 amino acids. The CDR3 spells CAWSREGLLGSPLHF. DNA of the CDR3: TGTGCCTGGAGTCGTGAAGGGTTGTTAGGTTCACCCCTCCACTTT.

The chain is built from TRBV5-6 and TRBJ1-4; TRBD1 matches 8 bases. Germline V gene data show CDR1 as SGHDT and CDR2 as YYEEEE. The CDR3 covers 13 residues. V dropped 4 bases and J dropped 8; count of bases not matched to a gene: 4. The CDR3 spells CASSLRQGEKLFF. In DNA form, the CDR3 reads TGTGCCAGCAGCCTAAGACAGGGGGAAAAACTGTTTTTT.

The gene calls are TRBV6-6 and TRBJ2-1; 8 positions match TRBD2. Germline V gene sequence: CDR1 MNHNY, CDR2 SVGAGI (reference sequence). CDR3 length equals 11 residues. V lost 6 bases to trimming and J lost 12 bases; unmatched junction nucleotides: 4. In DNA, the CDR3 is TGTGCCAGCAGCCGGGGGGGCGGGCAGTTCTTC. This encodes CASSRGGGQFF.

The gene calls are TRBV10-3 and TRBJ1-1, with a weak D call TRBD1 (6 bases). Germline V gene lookup returns CDR1 ENHRY and CDR2 SYGVKD. Between the trimmed V and J ends, which lost 8 bases and 3 bases, there was a span of 13 bases. This CDR3 comprises 13 residues. CDR3 in DNA: TGTGCCATCTGGGGGGCGGGATACACTGAAGCTTTCTTT. The encoded protein is CAIWGAGYTEAFF.

The CDR3 DNA reads TGTGCCTGGATCAGGATGAACACTGAAGCTTTCTTT. Encoded protein: CAWIRMNTEAFF. This rearrangement joins TRBV30 to TRBJ1-1; D is ambiguous. Trimming cost V 4 bases and J 0 bases, with 6 bases left between them. The V gene's germline CDR1 is GTSNPN and CDR2 SVGIG (reference sequence). The CDR3 is made up of 12 amino acids.